Shown below are 31 T cell receptor beta chains from a single sample sequenced in a study of cytomegalovirus exposure and HLA in healthy donors (dated by TCRdb to 2015 to 2018). Library method: the immunoSEQ multiplex PCR assay. For the multiplex PCR, a mixture combining 60 forward primers for TCR Vbeta segments and 13 reverse primers for TCR Jbeta segments was used. As stored in TCRdb, this immuneACCESS dataset retains in-frame rearrangements with V and J assigned. A fraction of the clones does not appear; measured against another copy, unresolved V genes explain less than half of the discrepancy, and the remainder lacks a known reason. In this sample the table shows hundreds of thousands of clones, around 90% of which occur a single time. The ten largest clones represent approximately 2% of the sample. Source material: PBMCs. Receptors were obtained from a young woman in good health and CMV-seronegative.

This chain uses TRBV29-1 with TRBJ2-1; 7 bases are shared with TRBD1. Germline V gives CDR1 SQVTM, CDR2 ANQGSEA. Germline trimming cut 1 base from V and 6 bases from J; bases unmatched to any gene: 12. The CDR3 has 16 amino acids. The CDR3 DNA is TGCAGCGTTGAAGGGGACAGTCTGAGGATTATCAATGAGCAGTTCTTC. This codes for CSVEGDSLRIINEQFF.

This clone was seen a handful of times. The chain employs TRBV4-2 and TRBJ2-5, with 8 bases matching TRBD2. Per germline, CDR1 LGHNA and CDR2 YNFKEQ. This CDR3 region has 16 residues. After removal of 0 bases from V and 3 bases from J, the junction contained 6 bases not matched to a gene. The CDR3 nucleotides read TGTGCCAGCAGCCAAGATCGCCCAGCGGGGGAAGAGACCCAGTACTTC. As protein: CASSQDRPAGEETQYF.

J is TRBJ2-3 and V is TRBV5-1; 12 bases map to TRBD2. The CDR3 runs to 17 residues. CDR1 and CDR2 from the germline V gene are SGHRS and YFSETQ. Germline trimming cut 0 bases from V and 5 bases from J; bases unmatched to any gene: 7. This chain's CDR3 is CASSLGPLAGGRDTQYF. Written as DNA, the CDR3 is TGCGCCAGCAGCTTGGGCCCCCTAGCGGGGGGGAGAGATACGCAGTATTTT.

This chain links TRBV18 with TRBJ2-7; the D gene is possibly TRBD2 (5 bases). Trimming cost V 5 bases and J 1 base, with 12 bases left between them. Germline CDR1 is KGHSH and CDR2 is LQKENI. The CDR3 is 14 residues long. The CDR3 loop reads CASSAGIQSYEQYF. CDR3 DNA: TGTGCCAGCTCAGCCGGGATCCAATCCTACGAGCAGTACTTC.

The chain carries TRBV27 and TRBJ1-4, with 8 bases identical to TRBD1. The CDR3 totals 12 residues. Germline V gene lookup returns CDR1 MNHEY and CDR2 SMNVEV (reference sequence). V was clipped by 6 bases and J by 7 bases; unmatched bases: 1. CDR3 sequence (DNA): TGTGCCAGCAGACAGGGGGGTGAAAAACTGTTTTTT. Translated, it gives CASRQGGEKLFF.

This chain joins TRBV5-1 and TRBJ2-5; D gene unclear. Per germline, CDR1 SGHRS and CDR2 YFSETQ. Between the trimmed V and J ends, which lost 1 base and 2 bases, there was a span of 6 bases. This CDR3 has 13 amino acids. The CDR3 spells CASSLQDQETQYF. The CDR3 bases are TGCGCCAGCAGCTTGCAGGATCAAGAGACCCAGTACTTC.

The chain combines TRBV9 with TRBJ1-6; 9 nucleotides align to TRBD1. CDR3 length: 14 amino acids. The V and J ends lost 3 bases and 7 bases, in that order; junction bases with no gene match: 2. The germline V gene has CDR1 SGDLS and CDR2 YYNGEE. In DNA form, the CDR3 reads TGTGCCAGCAGCGCCGGGACAGGGAATTCACCCCTCCACTTT. Amino acid sequence: CASSAGTGNSPLHF. Full variable domain (rest looked up from reference TRBV9 and TRBJ1-6): DSGVTQTPKHLITATGQRVTLRCSPRSGDLSVYWYQQSLDQGLQFLIQYYNGEERAKGNILERFSAQQFPDLHSELNLSSLELGDSALYFCASSAGTGNSPLHFGNGTRLTVT.

The chain joins TRBV5-6 to TRBJ2-1, with a weak D call TRBD2 (8 bases). Trimming removed 3 bases at V and 0 bases at J, with 22 bases between. The CDR3 contains 19 residues. Germline V gives CDR1 SGHDT, CDR2 YYEEEE. The DNA for the CDR3 is TGTGCCAGCAGCTCAAGGGCAGCGGGGGACAGAGGCTCCTACAATGAGCAGTTCTTC. This encodes CASSSRAAGDRGSYNEQFF.

V and J are TRBV12-5 and TRBJ1-4; 7 positions agree with TRBD1. Germline trimming cut 5 bases from V and 5 bases from J; bases unmatched to any gene: 8. The length of the CDR3 is 15 residues. The V gene's germline CDR1 is LGHNT and CDR2 FRNRAP. The CDR3, as DNA: TGTGCTAGTGGTCAGACAGGGATGCGGAATGAAAAACTGTTTTTT. It specifies CASGQTGMRNEKLFF.

The chain has TRBV4-1 and TRBJ2-4, with 10 bases that match TRBD2. With V trimmed by 4 bases and J by 0 bases, 12 bases remained unmatched. Germline-derived CDR1 and CDR2 are MGHRA and YSYEKL. The CDR3 extends over 19 amino acids. CDR3 region: CASSPRGSGGIIAKNIQYF. CDR3 DNA sequence: TGCGCCAGCAGCCCCCGGGGTAGCGGGGGGATTATAGCCAAAAACATTCAGTACTTC.

The gene calls are TRBV6-6 and TRBJ1-5; D gene ambiguous. The ends were cut back, 2 bases at V and 1 base at J, with 12 bases in the middle. The germline V gene encodes CDR1 MNHNY and CDR2 SVGAGI (reference sequence). This CDR3 contains 16 residues. The CDR3 is CASSYEWALSNQPQHF. In nucleotides, the CDR3 is TGTGCCAGCAGTTACGAGTGGGCACTGAGCAATCAGCCCCAGCATTTT.

The chain joins TRBV6-6 to TRBJ1-2, with TRBD1 identical over 8 bases. This CDR3 comprises 16 residues. V shed 7 bases, J shed 0 bases, and the junction held 10 bases outside the gene matches. CDR1 is MNHNY, CDR2 SVGAGI, per germline (reference sequence). The CDR3 nucleotides are TGTGCCAGCACATCGACAGGGGCCCAAACTAACTATGGCTACACCTTC. It yields the protein CASTSTGAQTNYGYTF.

This chain uses TRBV15 with TRBJ1-4; the D is unclear. CDR1 is LNHNV, CDR2 YYDKDF, per germline (reference sequence). Between the trimmed V and J ends, which lost 3 bases and 5 bases, there was a span of 13 bases. The CDR3 covers 15 residues. CDR3 DNA: TGTGCCACCAGCAGGGGAGGTAAAGTCAATGAAAAACTGTTTTTT. Amino acid sequence: CATSRGGKVNEKLFF.

This chain joins TRBV12-5 and TRBJ2-7, with D possibly matching TRBD2 (6 bases). This CDR3 comprises 16 residues. The ends were cut back, 0 bases at V and 1 base at J, with 13 bases in the middle. Per germline, CDR1 LGHNT and CDR2 FRNRAP. The CDR3 protein is CASGLVATGESYEQYF. CDR3 sequence (DNA): TGTGCTAGTGGTTTGGTCGCCACGGGGGAATCCTACGAGCAGTACTTC.

The gene calls are TRBV5-1 and TRBJ1-1, with 8 bases lining up with TRBD1. Germline lookup yields CDR1 SGHRS and CDR2 YFSETQ. V lost 1 base and J lost 3; bases outside the gene matches: 8. CDR3 size: 16 residues. The CDR3 coding sequence is TGCGCCAGCAGCTTGTCGGTCGCAGGGGGCCACACTGAAGCTTTCTTT. Residues: CASSLSVAGGHTEAFF.

The chain is built from TRBV9 and TRBJ2-1; 7 bases are shared with TRBD2. This CDR3 region has 15 residues. With V trimmed by 6 bases and J by 4 bases, 10 bases remained unmatched. The germline V gene encodes CDR1 SGDLS and CDR2 YYNGEE. CDR3 coding DNA: TGTGCCAGCACCCTTCTTGGGGGGGGTTACAATGAGCAGTTCTTC. It is translated as CASTLLGGGYNEQFF.

This clone was seen a few times. The chain links TRBV7-8 to TRBJ2-1; 11 bases are a match to TRBD2. This CDR3 spans 17 amino acids. Germline-derived CDR1 and CDR2 are SGHVS and FQNEAQ. Trimming removed 1 base from V and 7 bases from J; junction bases left unmatched: 9. Here the CDR3 DNA reads TGTGCCAGCAGCTTAGACCTAGCGGGGGGATTTAGAAATGAGCAGTTCTTC. Translating it yields CASSLDLAGGFRNEQFF.

The genes are TRBV6-5 and TRBJ1-3; D gene ambiguous. The V gene's germline CDR1 is MNHEY and CDR2 SVGAGI. This CDR3 has 13 residues. V lost 8 bases and J lost 4, with 12 bases in between. Here the CDR3 DNA reads TGTGCCAGCTACCGGGAATCCGGAAACACCATATATTTT. It codes for CASYRESGNTIYF.

This clone was seen only once. The V call is TRBV18, the J call TRBJ2-7; tentative D call: TRBD1 (7 bases). CDR3 size: 15 residues. Per the germline V gene, CDR1 is KGHSH and CDR2 is LQKENI. The V end lost 6 bases, the J end lost 3 bases, and 18 bases lay between the germline ends. CDR3 bases: TGTGCCAGCTCCACCTCCGGAGGGGGCGGCTACGAGCAGTACTTC. It yields the protein CASSTSGGGGYEQYF.

The CDR3 DNA reads TGTGCCAGCAGCTTGGAATTCGGCCCCGGGGCAGATACGCAGTATTTT. This codes for CASSLEFGPGADTQYF. The rearrangement uses TRBV5-4 and TRBJ2-3; D may be TRBD2 (5 bases). The germline CDR1 and CDR2 sequences are SGHNT and YYREEE (reference sequence). The CDR3 has 16 amino acids. V was trimmed by 0 bases and J by 4 bases, leaving 15 bases between them.

This rearrangement joins TRBV9 to TRBJ1-2; TRBD1 matches at 7 bases. Germline CDR1 and CDR2: SGDLS and YYNGEE. This CDR3 is built from 16 residues. J was trimmed by 2 bases and V by 0 bases; bases with no gene match: 7. CDR3 bases: TGTGCCAGCAGCGTAGGACAGGGAGGCGCCAACTATGGCTACACCTTC. It yields the protein CASSVGQGGANYGYTF. Complete variable domain (other parts from reference TRBV9 and TRBJ1-2): DSGVTQTPKHLITATGQRVTLRCSPRSGDLSVYWYQQSLDQGLQFLIQYYNGEERAKGNILERFSAQQFPDLHSELNLSSLELGDSALYFCASSVGQGGANYGYTFGSGTRLTVV.

V and J are TRBV5-5 and TRBJ1-4, with D perhaps matching TRBD1 (5 bases). Germline V lookup: CDR1 SGHKS, CDR2 YYEKEE (reference sequence). Trimming pared 4 bases from V and 10 bases from J, leaving 26 bases between. The length of the CDR3 is 17 residues. The CDR3 here is CASSLPVSGTGLGKLFF. The CDR3 bases are TGTGCCAGCAGCCTCCCGGTATCCGGGACGGGACTGGGAAAACTGTTTTTT.

V is TRBV2 and J is TRBJ2-7; TRBD1 aligns across 8 bases. Trimming at V came to 7 bases and at J to 4 bases, leaving 6 bases not matched to a gene. From germline, CDR1 is SNHLY and CDR2 FYNNEI. CDR3 length equals 13 residues. The CDR3 sequence is CASNGQGIYEQYF. The CDR3 nucleotides are TGTGCCAGCAACGGACAGGGAATTTACGAGCAGTACTTC.

The rearrangement joins TRBV7-6 to TRBJ1-6; the D gene is possibly TRBD1 (5 bases). The V end was cut by 3 bases, the J end by 9 bases, with 9 bases between. This CDR3 contains 13 residues. Germline V CDR1 and CDR2: SGHVS, FNYEAQ. The CDR3 nucleotides are TGTGCCAGCAGCTTCGAAAGGGGTTCACCCCTCCACTTT. Translating it yields CASSFERGSPLHF.

This clone was counted once. The chain is built from TRBV12-5 and TRBJ2-5; the match to TRBD2 covers 11 bases. With V trimmed by 7 bases and J by 3 bases, 7 bases remained unmatched. Germline V gene lookup returns CDR1 LGHNT and CDR2 FRNRAP. CDR3 length: 15 amino acids. CDR3 sequence (DNA): TGTGCTAGTGCTCCCCCGGGACTAGCGGAAGAGACCCAGTACTTC. Its translation is CASAPPGLAEETQYF. Full variable domain (outside the CDR3, taken from reference TRBV12-5 and TRBJ2-5): DARVTQTPRHKVTEMGQEVTMRCQPILGHNTVFWYRQTMMQGLELLAYFRNRAPLDDSGMPKDRFSAEMPDATLATLKIQPSEPRDSAVYFCASAPPGLAEETQYFGPGTRLLVL.

V gene TRBV7-8 combines with J gene TRBJ1-3; tentative D call: TRBD1 (6 bases). The germline gives CDR1 SGHVS, CDR2 FQNEAQ. Deletions cut 5 bases from V and 2 bases from J, with 13 bases between. The CDR3 loop spans 15 amino acids. The CDR3 sequence: CASSPTGGAGNTIYF. The CDR3 coding sequence is TGTGCCAGCAGCCCCACTGGGGGCGCTGGAAACACCATATATTTT.

The V call is TRBV9, the J call TRBJ2-1; D is perhaps TRBD2 (5 bases). Trimming stripped 2 bases from V and 1 base from J, with 10 bases between. Germline-derived CDR1 and CDR2 are SGDLS and YYNGEE. The CDR3 has 15 amino acids. The chain's CDR3 is CASSVRVSSYNEQFF. The CDR3 DNA follows: TGTGCCAGCAGCGTGAGGGTGTCGTCCTACAATGAGCAGTTCTTC.

The chain recombines TRBV5-1 with TRBJ2-5, with TRBD1 matching over 12 bases. The germline V gene encodes CDR1 SGHRS and CDR2 YFSETQ. V shed 3 bases, J shed 5 bases, and the junction held 11 bases outside the gene matches. The CDR3 loop spans 17 amino acids. The CDR3 nucleotides are TGCGCCAGCAGCTCTTTGCCGGGACAGGGGGCGAGGGAGACCCAGTACTTC. Translated, it gives CASSSLPGQGARETQYF.

The rearrangement links TRBV27 to TRBJ1-5; D is unresolved. V was clipped by 7 bases and J by 1 base, with 20 bases between them. The CDR3 spans 17 residues. CDR1 and CDR2 (germline): MNHEY, SMNVEV (reference sequence). CDR3: CASNYFPPQESNQPQHF. As DNA, the CDR3 is TGTGCCAGCAATTATTTCCCCCCTCAGGAAAGCAATCAGCCCCAGCATTTT.

The rearrangement links TRBV30 to TRBJ1-2; possible D gene TRBD1, 5 bases. The CDR3 has 13 residues. Germline lookup yields CDR1 GTSNPN and CDR2 SVGIG (reference sequence). Trimming shortened V by 3 bases and J by 1 base, and 9 bases separated the two germline ends. In DNA form, the CDR3 reads TGTGCCTGGAGGGCAGGGTATAACTATGGCTACACCTTC. It specifies CAWRAGYNYGYTF.

The CDR3 coding sequence is TGTGCCAGCAGCACGGGACTAGCGGGGGAGTCCGGGGAGACCCAGTACTTC. This translates into CASSTGLAGESGETQYF. This sequence joins TRBV13 and TRBJ2-5; 14 bases are a match to TRBD2. This CDR3 region has 17 residues. Germline CDR1 and CDR2: PRHDT and FYEKMQ (reference sequence). V lost 5 bases and J lost 5; bases outside the gene matches: 10.